The 31 T cell receptor beta chains given below trace back to one sample, sequenced in a study of regulatory T cells in long-lasting Graves disease. Library construction for TCR beta used iRepertoire HTBI primers and Arm-PCR of CDR3 regions. TCRdb re-derived calls from the multiplex PCR reads in MiXCR, one entry per CDR3 protein. The sample has 600,000 to 800,000 distinct CDR3 sequences, 25% to 35% seen once. Time point here: persistent/refractory GD, antithyroid drugs over 5 years with positive TRAb. The TCR library used RNA extracted from PBMCs. The source material was peripheral blood mononuclear cells (PBMCs), sampled when the disease was refractory, from a patient treated with antithyroid drugs. These receptors all come from a female donor with Graves disease.

This clonotype was observed a handful of times. The rearrangement uses TRBV29-1 and TRBJ2-7; D gene ambiguous. CDR3 length: 13 amino acids. Looked up from germline, CDR1 is SQVTM and CDR2 is ANQGSEA. V was shortened by 4 bases and J by 4 bases, with 14 bases between the two germline ends. The CDR3 spells CSVARERGYEQYF. The DNA of the CDR3 is TGCAGCGTTGCCCGCGAGAGAGGATACGAGCAGTACTTC.

At least ten counts were recorded for this clonotype. The chain links TRBV2 to TRBJ1-2; no definite D call. The V gene's germline CDR1 is SNHLY and CDR2 FYNNEI. V gave up 0 bases and J gave up 1 base, with 0 bases separating them. This CDR3 spans 12 amino acids. CDR3 coding DNA: TGTGCCAGCAGTGAAGCTAACTATGGCTACACCTTC. It specifies CASSEANYGYTF.

This clonotype was seen a few times. This chain's CDR3 is CASSDIADPYNEQFF. The CDR3 coding sequence is TGTGCCAGCAGTGATATAGCGGACCCTTACAATGAGCAGTTCTTC. The V and J genes are TRBV6-1 and TRBJ2-1; TRBD2 is a possible D gene (6 bases). V lost 3 bases and J 4 bases, leaving 13 bases between the germline ends. Germline CDR1 reads MNHNS; CDR2 reads SASEGT. The CDR3 is made up of 15 amino acids.

This clonotype was seen many times. The genes are TRBV12-3 or TRBV12-4 and TRBJ2-2; no clear D gene. This CDR3 contains 12 residues. Trimming removed 3 bases at V and 5 bases at J, with 4 bases between. CDR3 nucleotide sequence: TGTGCCAGCAGTTTCCCTACCGGGGAGCTGTTTTTT. Protein product: CASSFPTGELFF.

This clonotype appeared a few times. The chain recombines TRBV6-5 with TRBJ1-2; no clear D gene. V was trimmed by 2 bases and J by 8 bases, leaving 12 bases between them. CDR3 length: 13 amino acids. CDR1 and CDR2 (germline): MNHEY, SVGAGI. The CDR3 bases are TGTGCCAGCAGTTACAGGCCTTCAGACGGCTACACCTTC. This gives the protein CASSYRPSDGYTF.

The V gene is TRBV28, the J gene TRBJ1-5, with 9 bases identical to TRBD1. With 6 bases clipped from V and 7 bases from J, the junction kept 7 bases outside the gene matches. This CDR3 contains 14 residues. The germline V gene has CDR1 MDHEN and CDR2 SYDVKM. This CDR3 reads CASRVGTGYQPQHF. As DNA, the CDR3 is TGTGCCAGCAGGGTCGGGACAGGGTACCAGCCCCAGCATTTT.

The chain couples TRBV30 to TRBJ1-1; no clear D gene. The CDR3 runs 13 residues. Per germline, CDR1 GTSNPN and CDR2 SVGIG (reference sequence). Trimming cost V 0 bases and J 4 bases, with 9 bases left between them. The CDR3 loop reads CAWSVMSTTEAFF. Written as DNA, the CDR3 is TGTGCCTGGAGTGTAATGAGCACCACTGAAGCTTTCTTT. Drawing the rest from reference TRBV30 and TRBJ1-1, the complete variable domain is SQTIHQWPATLVQPVGSPLSLECTVEGTSNPNLYWYRQAAGRGLQLLFYSVGIGQISSEVPQNLSASRPQDRQFILSSKKLLLSDSGFYLCAWSVMSTTEAFFGQGTRLTVV.

This clonotype was picked up a small number of times. CDR3 loop: CASSSPTQGAGGYTF. The CDR3 nucleotides read TGTGCCAGCAGCTCCCCAACACAGGGGGCGGGTGGCTACACCTTC. The chain carries TRBV28 and TRBJ1-2, with 9 nucleotides matching TRBD1. The CDR3 runs to 15 residues. The germline gives CDR1 MDHEN, CDR2 SYDVKM. The V segment lost 6 bases and the J segment 7 bases; nucleotides outside the gene matches: 12.

There are a few counts of this clonotype. J is TRBJ1-3 and V is TRBV6-5; D is uncertain. The germline V gene has CDR1 MNHEY and CDR2 SVGAGI. The V end was cut by 0 bases, the J end by 0 bases, with 6 bases between. The CDR3 runs to 15 residues. The CDR3 loop is CASSYSRSSGNTIYF. In DNA, the CDR3 is TGTGCCAGCAGTTACTCGAGAAGCTCTGGAAACACCATATATTTT.

The chain has TRBV3-1 and TRBJ1-5, with D maybe TRBD1 (5 bases). Germline assignment: CDR1 LGHDT and CDR2 YNNKEL (reference sequence). The V end lost 0 bases, the J end lost 7 bases, and 13 bases lay between the germline ends. The CDR3 is 15 amino acids. Written as DNA, the CDR3 is TGTGCCAGCAGCCAAGACGGGGGGAAAGACCAGCCCCAGCATTTT. Translated: CASSQDGGKDQPQHF. Full variable domain (missing parts from reference TRBV3-1 and TRBJ1-5): DTAVSQTPKYLVTQMGNDKSIKCEQNLGHDTMYWYKQDSKKFLKIMFSYNNKELIINETVPNRFSPKSPDKAHLNLHINSLELGDSAVYFCASSQDGGKDQPQHFGDGTRLSIL.

In regard to this clonotype: A much larger clone is a single base away; this may be a read error. V and J are TRBV6-6 and TRBJ1-4; D gene unclear. Looked up from germline, CDR1 is MNHNY and CDR2 is SVGAGI (reference sequence). V lost 0 bases and J lost 6, with 2 bases in between. This CDR3 is built from 12 residues. Here the CDR3 DNA reads TGTGCCAGCAGTTACTCGGATGAAAAACTGTTTTTT. It specifies CASSYSDEKLFF.

In this sample, this clonotype turned up a few times. V usage is TRBV28 and J usage is TRBJ1-5; 8 positions agree with TRBD1. Germline trimming cut 5 bases from V and 6 bases from J; bases unmatched to any gene: 9. The CDR3 spans 15 residues. CDR1 MDHEN and CDR2 SYDVKM come from the germline V gene. DNA of the CDR3: TGTGCCAGCAGTCCAGACAGGGGTGAGATTCAGCCCCAGCATTTT. The encoded protein is CASSPDRGEIQPQHF.

There are a few counts of this clonotype. CDR3 in DNA: TGTGCCAGCAGCCCAAAGGGGATAGCCAAAAACATTCAGTACTTC. Amino acid sequence: CASSPKGIAKNIQYF. The V and J genes are TRBV11-2 and TRBJ2-4; weak D call: TRBD1 (5 bases). Germline V gene sequence: CDR1 SGHAT, CDR2 FQNNGV. The CDR3 extends over 15 amino acids. Trimming pared 5 bases from V and 0 bases from J, leaving 11 bases between.

Note on this clonotype: A junction end diverges from the germline sequence, so it may reflect a read error. V and J are TRBV29-1 and TRBJ2-7; TRBD2 might be the D (6 bases). CDR1 is SQVTM and CDR2 is ANQGSEA in the germline V gene. The CDR3 runs 14 residues. CDR3 amino acids: CSVDTGTSSCEQYF. The CDR3 bases are TGCAGCGTTGACACCGGGACTTCGTCCTGCGAGCAGTACTTC.

This clonotype was seen a few times. This chain links TRBV29-1 with TRBJ1-1; D unresolved. Looked up from germline, CDR1 is SQVTM and CDR2 is ANQGSEA. Trimming removed 6 bases from V and 1 base from J, with 9 bases in between. The CDR3 length is 12 residues. CDR3 sequence (DNA): TGCAGCGTCCGAGATTCGAACACTGAAGCTTTCTTT. Protein sequence: CSVRDSNTEAFF. The complete variable domain, with remaining parts taken from reference TRBV29-1 and TRBJ1-1, reads SAVISQKPSRDICQRGTSLTIQCQVDSQVTMMFWYRQQPGQSLTLIATANQGSEATYESGFVIDKFPISRPNLTFSTLTVSNMSPEDSSIYLCSVRDSNTEAFFGQGTRLTVV.

This clonotype occurred a few times. The CDR3 DNA sequence: TGCAGTGCTAGAGGTGCTCCTGGGGCCAACGTCCTGACTTTC. Protein product: CSARGAPGANVLTF. V usage is TRBV20-1 and J usage is TRBJ2-6; no definite D call. Germline-derived CDR1 and CDR2 are DFQATT and SNEGSKA (reference sequence). The CDR3 extends over 14 amino acids. V lost 1 base and J 2 bases, leaving 6 bases between the germline ends.

This clonotype has a single count. The chain couples TRBV12-3 or TRBV12-4 to TRBJ1-6; 9 nucleotides line up with TRBD1. This CDR3 region has 15 residues. J was trimmed by 10 bases and V by 6 bases; bases with no gene match: 10. The CDR3 protein is CASSRGQGLRSPLHF. The CDR3 region has the DNA TGTGCCAGCAGCAGAGGACAGGGGCTTCGGTCACCCCTCCACTTT.

This chain connects TRBV19 to TRBJ1-2, with 11 positions matching TRBD1. The CDR3 has 17 amino acids. With V trimmed by 0 bases and J by 4 bases, 7 bases remained unmatched. Germline V gene sequence: CDR1 LNHDA, CDR2 SQIVND (reference sequence). The CDR3 nucleotides are TGTGCCAGTAGTATAGACCTTGGACAGGGGGCTACCTATGGCTACACCTTC. Translation: CASSIDLGQGATYGYTF.

This clonotype was counted once. The chain joins TRBV7-9 to TRBJ2-5; 7 bases match TRBD1. CDR1 and CDR2 from the germline V gene are SEHNR and FQNEAQ (reference sequence). Losses at the gene ends were 9 bases for V and 4 bases for J; bases not matched to a gene: 11. CDR3 length: 14 amino acids. This chain's CDR3 is CASSQQGNAETQYF. The CDR3 DNA reads as TGTGCCAGTAGCCAACAGGGGAACGCAGAGACCCAGTACTTC.

V and J are TRBV20-1 and TRBJ2-7; D unclear. Germline assignment: CDR1 DFQATT and CDR2 SNEGSKA (reference sequence). Deletions cut 5 bases from V and 3 bases from J, with 8 bases between. The length of the CDR3 is 11 residues. The CDR3 sequence is CSARSSYEQYF. DNA of the CDR3: TGCAGTGCTCGCTCAAGCTACGAGCAGTACTTC.

A few counts support this clonotype. The chain employs TRBV29-1 and TRBJ2-2; D might be TRBD2 (6 bases). The CDR3 totals 14 residues. V was shortened by 4 bases and J by 4 bases, with 13 bases between the two germline ends. Germline V CDR1 and CDR2: SQVTM, ANQGSEA. CDR3 region: CSVGRGAGTGELFF. The CDR3 bases are TGCAGCGTTGGCCGGGGAGCGGGCACCGGGGAGCTGTTTTTT.

A remark on this clonotype: The conserved phenylalanine or tryptophan is not found at the CDR3 terminus, so this likely reflects a read error. As DNA, the CDR3 is TGTGCCAGCAGTTTAGGGACAGGGAACACTGAAGCTTTCCTT. This encodes CASSLGTGNTEAFL. The chain combines TRBV12-3 or TRBV12-4 with TRBJ1-1; 7 bases fit TRBD1. V lost 1 base, J lost 1 base, and 0 bases stayed unmatched. This CDR3 has 14 residues.

This clonotype was recorded many times. The chain carries TRBV6-2 or TRBV6-3 and TRBJ1-2; no firm D call. CDR3 length: 13 residues. From germline, CDR1 is MNHEY and CDR2 SVGEGT. The V end was cut by 4 bases, the J end by 2 bases, with 8 bases between. Written as DNA, the CDR3 is TGTGCCAGCAGTTCGACCCGAAACTATGGCTACACCTTC. Translating gives CASSSTRNYGYTF.

CDR3 sequence (DNA): TGCAGCGTTGTTTCCGGCAGAGGCTACACCTTC. It is translated as CSVVSGRGYTF. The J gene is TRBJ1-2, the V gene TRBV29-1; D not certain. The V and J ends lost 4 bases and 8 bases respectively, with 11 bases between them. The CDR3 is 11 residues long. Germline assignment: CDR1 SQVTM and CDR2 ANQGSEA.

This clonotype was seen only a few times. The chain is built from TRBV5-1 and TRBJ2-2; D perhaps matches TRBD1 (5 bases). The CDR3 is 14 residues long. The V and J ends lost 2 bases and 6 bases respectively, with 11 bases between them. Germline assignment: CDR1 SGHRS and CDR2 YFSETQ. CDR3 sequence (DNA): TGCGCCAGCAGCTTCGACAGAATGCCCGGGGAGCTGTTTTTT. It encodes CASSFDRMPGELFF.

V gene TRBV3-1 combines with J gene TRBJ2-5; 10 bases align to TRBD1. Trimming cost V 4 bases and J 3 bases; bases outside gene matches: 8. This CDR3 has 16 residues. Germline V gives CDR1 LGHDT, CDR2 YNNKEL (reference sequence). The CDR3 reads CASSPWEGQGKETQYF. DNA of the CDR3: TGTGCCAGCAGCCCCTGGGAGGGACAGGGGAAAGAGACCCAGTACTTC.

This clonotype was seen repeatedly, ten times or more. Here the CDR3 DNA reads TGCAGTGCTAGAGGACAGGCGAACACCGGGGAGCTGTTTTTT. It codes for CSARGQANTGELFF. The chain recombines TRBV20-1 with TRBJ2-2, with D perhaps TRBD1 (6 bases). The germline gives CDR1 DFQATT, CDR2 SNEGSKA (reference sequence). The CDR3 length is 14 residues. V was pared by 1 base and J by 0 bases, with 6 bases between.

The chain joins TRBV6-1 to TRBJ1-3, with 8 bases that match TRBD1. Trimming took 7 bases from V and 4 from J; bases not matched to a gene: 6. The CDR3 has 14 residues. Germline CDR1 MNHNS, CDR2 SASEGT. This chain's CDR3 is CASTETGVGNTIYF. CDR3 in DNA: TGTGCCAGCACCGAGACAGGGGTGGGAAACACCATATATTTT.

The chain links TRBV6-1 to TRBJ1-2; the D gene is possibly TRBD1 (5 bases). V dropped 5 bases and J dropped 0 bases, with 13 bases sitting between them. Looked up from germline, CDR1 is MNHNS and CDR2 is SASEGT. The CDR3 spans 15 residues. CDR3 protein: CASSTQGLPNYGYTF. CDR3 sequence (DNA): TGTGCCAGCAGTACTCAGGGTTTACCTAACTATGGCTACACCTTC.

The chain employs TRBV30 and TRBJ1-5, with D hard to call. Germline V CDR1 and CDR2: GTSNPN, SVGIG (reference sequence). The CDR3 totals 14 residues. V was cut by 1 base and J by 1 base, with 8 bases left in between. The CDR3 sequence is CAWSGVRSNQPQHF. CDR3 in DNA: TGTGCCTGGAGTGGGGTACGCAGCAATCAGCCCCAGCATTTT.

This chain connects TRBV11-2 to TRBJ1-6; 9 bases match TRBD1. The CDR3 runs 16 residues. V was pared by 5 bases and J by 7 bases, with 9 bases of the junction left unmatched. CDR1 is SGHAT and CDR2 is FQNNGV in the germline V gene. CDR3 residues: CASSRDRERGNSPLHF. In DNA, the CDR3 is TGTGCCAGCAGCCGGGACAGGGAACGGGGGAATTCACCCCTCCACTTT.